This T cell receptor (beta chain) was captured in a study of vaccination effects on CD4 cells after COVID-19. As concerns this clone: Its antigen is unknown.

Some clones are missing from TCRdb's copy, which holds only in-frame ones; the method was immunoSEQ multiplex PCR. The sample carries about 64,000 clones, under 80% recorded once. This CDR3 contains 16 residues. Germline lookup yields CDR1 SGHTA and CDR2 FQGNSA. Losses at the gene ends were 5 bases for V and 2 bases for J; bases not matched to a gene: 9. Antigen-specific CD4+ T cells were first expanded with viral peptide pools by the ViraFEST assay and only then sequenced. Cells that had been cultured for approximately ten days were the source of isolated CD4+ T cells. Everyone in the study got two shots of either the BNT162b2 or mRNA-1273 vaccine.

The TCR sequence derives from a human donor who received a COVID-19 vaccine. This chain uses TRBV7-2 with TRBJ1-2; TRBD1 matches 9 bases. Sequencing used CD4+ T cells from PBMCs cultured with HCoV-OC43 spike peptides, obtained after COVID-19 vaccination. Subset of the sample: HCoV-OC43 spike overlapping peptide pool stimulation. The CDR3 DNA reads TGTGCCAGCAGCCCGAGGTCTGGGACAGGGAACTATGGCTACACCTTC. Translated, it gives CASSPRSGTGNYGYTF.